This T cell receptor (beta chain) was obtained from a study of T cells expressing NK-cell markers. For the study at large: Serological testing identified seven of the eight sequenced donors as HCMV-seropositive and one as seronegative.

This CDR3 has 14 amino acids. From germline, CDR1 is SGHKS and CDR2 YYEKEE (reference sequence). General study results and limits: The study found these clonotypes also leading the CD3+CD56-NKG2C+ fraction in several donors.

From its re-call of the 5' RACE reads, TCRdb lists each CDR3 protein once, without DNA. This sample contains roughly 120,000 distinct CDR3 sequences. To note about this clonotype: What it recognizes is unknown.

This receptor was identified in a woman between 18 and 69 years old in good health. This chain links TRBV5-5 with TRBJ1-5; TCRdb's D call, TRBD1, is unchecked because there is no DNA. Sequencing was performed on blood T cells: a sorted CD56 or NKG2C T cell subset, CD4+ or CD8+ T cells, or bulk PBMC T cells (not recorded which). CDR3 residues: CASSLDRANQPQHF.